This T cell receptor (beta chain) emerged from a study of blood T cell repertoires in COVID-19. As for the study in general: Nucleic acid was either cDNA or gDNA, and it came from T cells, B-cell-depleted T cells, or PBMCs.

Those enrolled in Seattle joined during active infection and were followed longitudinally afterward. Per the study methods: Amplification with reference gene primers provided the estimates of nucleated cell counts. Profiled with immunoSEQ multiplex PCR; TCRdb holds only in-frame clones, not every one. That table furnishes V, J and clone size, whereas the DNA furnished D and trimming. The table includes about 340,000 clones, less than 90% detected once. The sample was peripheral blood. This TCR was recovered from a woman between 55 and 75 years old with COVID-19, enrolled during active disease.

This CDR3 is CASSMGGAGTEAFF. The CDR3 DNA sequence: TGTGCCAGTAGTATGGGGGGAGCAGGGACTGAAGCTTTCTTT. V gene TRBV19 combines with J gene TRBJ1-1, with a weak D call TRBD1 (5 bases). The germline CDR1 and CDR2 sequences are LNHDA and SQIVND (reference sequence). The CDR3 contains 14 residues. Trimming removed 3 bases at V and 5 bases at J, with 13 bases between. Full variable domain (missing parts from reference TRBV19 and TRBJ1-1): DGGITQSPKYLFRKEGQNVTLSCEQNLNHDAMYWYRQDPGQGLRLIYYSQIVNDFQKGDIAEGYSVSREKKESFPLTVTSAQKNPTAFYLCASSMGGAGTEAFFGQGTRLTVV.